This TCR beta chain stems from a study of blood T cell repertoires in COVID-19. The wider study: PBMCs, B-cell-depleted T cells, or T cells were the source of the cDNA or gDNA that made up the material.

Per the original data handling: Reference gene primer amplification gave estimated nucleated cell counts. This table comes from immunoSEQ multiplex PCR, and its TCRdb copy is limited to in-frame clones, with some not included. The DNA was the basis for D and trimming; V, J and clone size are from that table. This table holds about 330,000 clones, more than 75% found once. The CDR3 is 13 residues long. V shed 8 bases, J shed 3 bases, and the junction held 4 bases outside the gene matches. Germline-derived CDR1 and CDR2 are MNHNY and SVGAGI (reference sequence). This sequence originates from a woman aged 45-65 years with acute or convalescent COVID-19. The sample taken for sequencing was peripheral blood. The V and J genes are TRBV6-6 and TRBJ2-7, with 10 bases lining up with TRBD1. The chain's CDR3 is CASRWTGGYEQYF. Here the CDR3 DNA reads TGTGCCAGCCGCTGGACAGGGGGCTACGAGCAGTACTTC.